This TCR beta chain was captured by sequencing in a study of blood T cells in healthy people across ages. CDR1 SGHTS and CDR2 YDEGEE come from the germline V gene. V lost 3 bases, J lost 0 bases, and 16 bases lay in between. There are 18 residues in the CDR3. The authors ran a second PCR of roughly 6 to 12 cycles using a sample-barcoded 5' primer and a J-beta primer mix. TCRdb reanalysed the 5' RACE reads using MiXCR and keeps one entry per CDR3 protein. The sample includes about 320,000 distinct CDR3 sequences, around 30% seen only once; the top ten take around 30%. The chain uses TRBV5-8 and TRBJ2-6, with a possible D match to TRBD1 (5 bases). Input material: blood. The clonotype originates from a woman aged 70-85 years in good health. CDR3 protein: CASSSQYAGISGANVLTF. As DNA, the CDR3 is TGTGCCAGCAGCTCGCAATACGCAGGGATCTCTGGGGCCAACGTCCTGACTTTC.